This section outlines one T cell receptor (beta chain) sequence together with its context. Its antigen is currently unknown. The data are from a study of T cell responses to AZD1222 COVID-19 vaccine. Study-wide results and limits: White British people made up most donors, females outnumbered males, and clonal diversity was possibly underestimated.

Germline CDR1 reads MNHNS; CDR2 reads SASEGT. V lost 3 bases, J lost 11 bases, and 12 bases stayed unmatched. CDR3 length equals 15 residues. Here immunoSEQ multiplex PCR was the method, and the copy in TCRdb shows in-frame clones only, minus some. The data contain approximately 140,000 clones, less than 95% of them singletons. This sequence was found in an adult in good health. The specimen comprised peripheral blood, sampled on day 0 of AZD1222 vaccination. The chain carries TRBV6-1 and TRBJ1-3; 8 bases are shared with TRBD1. The CDR3 here is CASSDFGQGSFPIYF. As DNA, the CDR3 is TGTGCCAGCAGTGATTTCGGACAGGGATCATTTCCCATATATTTT.